This TCR beta chain was sequenced in a study of blood T cells in healthy people across ages. In each sample, at least 7 million PBMCs were isolated. The table lists this clonotype with a few counts. The CDR3 totals 15 residues. Germline values: CDR1 SGHRS, CDR2 YFSETQ. V shed 2 bases, J shed 5 bases, and the junction held 6 bases outside the gene matches. Combining a sample-barcoded 5' primer with a J-beta primer mix, a second PCR ran for 7 to 11 cycles. TCRdb recomputed calls from the 5' RACE reads with MiXCR, one row per CDR3 protein. The sample includes roughly 680,000 distinct CDR3 sequences, 45% to 60% seen only once; the top ten take less than 15%.

The genes are TRBV5-1 and TRBJ2-1; 8 bases match TRBD2. Sequencing was done on a sample of blood. This sequence originates from a woman at least 80 years old in good health. Here the CDR3 DNA reads TGCGCCAGCAGCTTATTGGGCGGGGGGAACAATGAGCAGTTCTTC. Its protein is CASSLLGGGNNEQFF.